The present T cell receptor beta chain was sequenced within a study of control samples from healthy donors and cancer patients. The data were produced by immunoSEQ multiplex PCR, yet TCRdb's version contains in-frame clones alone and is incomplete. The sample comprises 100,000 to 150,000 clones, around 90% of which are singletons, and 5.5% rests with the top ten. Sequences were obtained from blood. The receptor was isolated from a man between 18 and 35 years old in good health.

CDR3 nucleotide sequence: TGTGCCAGCAGCCGTATCGGCGGGGCCGGGCCCTCCTACAATGAGCAGTTCTTC. It encodes CASSRIGGAGPSYNEQFF. The V gene is TRBV7-9, the J gene TRBJ2-1; D may be TRBD2 (6 bases). The CDR3 runs 18 residues. V lost 5 bases to trimming and J lost 0 bases, with 20 bases between them. CDR1 is SEHNR and CDR2 is FQNEAQ in the germline V gene (reference sequence).